The rows below give T cell receptor beta chains drawn from one sample of a study of neurological immune-mediated disorders. TCRdb reanalysed the 5' RACE reads using MiXCR and keeps one entry per CDR3 protein. The sample contains about 58,000 distinct CDR3 sequences, 3% to 4.5% of which appear only once. Source material: PBMCs. The receptors stem from a man aged 25 to 40 with multiple sclerosis. Each CDR3 is given with its conserved first and last residue. Each record gives: clone size, D gene, V gene, J gene, CDR3 protein, CDR3 DNA. The D gene is left open where the match is weak. Size is omitted from some rows. Given values are once, few, many or a class for expanded clones.

abundance: many; d_gene: TRBD1; v_gene: TRBV5-6; j_gene: TRBJ2-7; CDR3aa: CASSPGTGGEQYF; CDR3nt: TGTGCCAGCAGCCCCGGGACAGGTGGCGAGCAGTACTTC
abundance: many; d_gene: TRBD1; v_gene: TRBV7-8; j_gene: TRBJ1-6; CDR3aa: CASSLAQGVNSPLHF; CDR3nt: TGTGCCAGCAGCTTAGCCCAGGGGGTAAATTCACCCCTCCACTTT
abundance: .; d_gene: .; v_gene: TRBV2; j_gene: TRBJ1-5; CDR3aa: CASIAHLNQPQHF; CDR3nt: TGTGCCAGCATAGCACACCTCAATCAGCCCCAGCATTTT
abundance: few; d_gene: .; v_gene: TRBV19; j_gene: TRBJ2-7; CDR3aa: CASSIQESSYEQYF; CDR3nt: TGTGCCAGTAGTATACAGGAAAGCTCCTACGAGCAGTACTTC
abundance: many; d_gene: .; v_gene: TRBV3-1; j_gene: TRBJ1-4; CDR3aa: CASSQVEGEKLFF; CDR3nt: TGTGCCAGCAGCCAAGTGGAGGGCGAAAAACTGTTTTTT
abundance: many; d_gene: .; v_gene: TRBV9; j_gene: TRBJ1-2; CDR3aa: CASSVSRGGGYTF; CDR3nt: TGTGCCAGCAGCGTCTCCAGGGGAGGCGGCTACACCTTC
abundance: many; d_gene: .; v_gene: TRBV6-5; j_gene: TRBJ2-2; CDR3aa: CASSPPGQENTGELFF; CDR3nt: TGTGCCAGCAGTCCCCCGGGACAAGAGAACACCGGGGAGCTGTTTTTT
abundance: many; d_gene: TRBD1; v_gene: TRBV9; j_gene: TRBJ1-2; CDR3aa: CASSVGDSRIGYTF; CDR3nt: TGTGCCAGCAGCGTAGGGGACAGTCGGATTGGCTACACCTTC
abundance: many; d_gene: .; v_gene: TRBV27; j_gene: TRBJ2-7; CDR3aa: CASSLSNPGEQYF; CDR3nt: TGTGCCAGCAGTTTATCTAACCCCGGGGAGCAGTACTTC
abundance: once; d_gene: .; v_gene: TRBV7-3; j_gene: TRBJ1-1; CDR3aa: CASSPRTSKDTEAFF; CDR3nt: TGTGCCAGCAGCCCCCGGACAAGCAAGGACACTGAAGCTTTCTTT
abundance: many; d_gene: .; v_gene: TRBV30; j_gene: TRBJ2-1; CDR3aa: CAWSGGVGGNEQFF; CDR3nt: TGTGCCTGGAGTGGGGGGGTTGGAGGGAATGAGCAGTTCTTC
abundance: many; d_gene: TRBD1; v_gene: TRBV7-2; j_gene: TRBJ1-5; CDR3aa: CASSLGDRGLGQPQHF; CDR3nt: TGTGCCAGCAGCTTAGGGGACAGGGGGCTCGGTCAGCCCCAGCATTTT
abundance: .; d_gene: .; v_gene: TRBV20-1; j_gene: TRBJ1-6; CDR3aa: CSATPTGLNSPLNF; CDR3nt: TGCAGTGCTACCCCGACAGGACTTAATTCACCCCTCAACTTT
abundance: many; d_gene: TRBD1; v_gene: TRBV7-9; j_gene: TRBJ2-1; CDR3aa: CASANLWTGSYNEQFF; CDR3nt: TGTGCCAGCGCCAACCTCTGGACAGGGTCCTACAATGAGCAGTTCTTC
abundance: many; d_gene: .; v_gene: TRBV5-8; j_gene: TRBJ1-1; CDR3aa: CASSGKPGQNTEAFF; CDR3nt: TGTGCCAGCAGCGGAAAACCGGGACAAAACACTGAAGCTTTCTTT
abundance: many; d_gene: .; v_gene: TRBV20-1; j_gene: TRBJ1-1; CDR3aa: CSARDPRGDEGGVAEAFF; CDR3nt: TGCAGTGCTAGAGACCCACGGGGGGACGAAGGGGGTGTTGCTGAAGCTTTCTTT
abundance: many; d_gene: TRBD2; v_gene: TRBV6-5; j_gene: TRBJ2-3; CDR3aa: CASSYSGLAGVWQYF; CDR3nt: TGTGCCAGCAGTTACTCGGGACTAGCGGGAGTATGGCAGTATTTT
abundance: many; d_gene: .; v_gene: TRBV27; j_gene: TRBJ2-1; CDR3aa: CASSLATWDEQFF; CDR3nt: TGTGCCAGCAGTTTGGCAACCTGGGATGAGCAGTTCTTC
abundance: many; d_gene: .; v_gene: TRBV4-1; j_gene: TRBJ2-1; CDR3aa: CASSQVVGSYNEQFF; CDR3nt: TGCGCCAGCAGCCAAGTGGTTGGGTCCTACAATGAGCAGTTCTTC
abundance: few; d_gene: .; v_gene: TRBV18; j_gene: TRBJ1-1; CDR3aa: CASSPPAGSQMNTEAFF; CDR3nt: TGTGCCAGCTCACCACCGGCGGGCAGCCAAATGAACACTGAAGCTTTCTTT
abundance: many; d_gene: .; v_gene: TRBV7-9; j_gene: TRBJ2-5; CDR3aa: CATEQGSRETQYF; CDR3nt: TGTGCCACGGAGCAGGGTTCGCGAGAGACCCAGTACTTC
abundance: many; d_gene: TRBD1; v_gene: TRBV7-6; j_gene: TRBJ1-2; CDR3aa: CASSQGTGANYGYTF; CDR3nt: TGTGCCAGCAGTCAGGGGACAGGGGCCAACTATGGCTACACCTTC
abundance: many; d_gene: TRBD2; v_gene: TRBV20-1; j_gene: TRBJ2-2; CDR3aa: CSAAGAGGELFF; CDR3nt: TGCAGTGCTGCGGGAGCCGGCGGGGAGCTGTTTTTT
abundance: many; d_gene: .; v_gene: TRBV11-2; j_gene: TRBJ1-2; CDR3aa: CASSSGGGGGYGYTF; CDR3nt: TGTGCCAGCAGCTCCGGGGGCGGGGGAGGTTATGGCTACACCTTC
abundance: many; d_gene: .; v_gene: TRBV12-3/TRBV12-4; j_gene: TRBJ1-5; CDR3aa: CASTSGGGSNQPQHF; CDR3nt: TGTGCCAGCACGAGTGGGGGCGGTAGCAATCAGCCCCAGCATTTT